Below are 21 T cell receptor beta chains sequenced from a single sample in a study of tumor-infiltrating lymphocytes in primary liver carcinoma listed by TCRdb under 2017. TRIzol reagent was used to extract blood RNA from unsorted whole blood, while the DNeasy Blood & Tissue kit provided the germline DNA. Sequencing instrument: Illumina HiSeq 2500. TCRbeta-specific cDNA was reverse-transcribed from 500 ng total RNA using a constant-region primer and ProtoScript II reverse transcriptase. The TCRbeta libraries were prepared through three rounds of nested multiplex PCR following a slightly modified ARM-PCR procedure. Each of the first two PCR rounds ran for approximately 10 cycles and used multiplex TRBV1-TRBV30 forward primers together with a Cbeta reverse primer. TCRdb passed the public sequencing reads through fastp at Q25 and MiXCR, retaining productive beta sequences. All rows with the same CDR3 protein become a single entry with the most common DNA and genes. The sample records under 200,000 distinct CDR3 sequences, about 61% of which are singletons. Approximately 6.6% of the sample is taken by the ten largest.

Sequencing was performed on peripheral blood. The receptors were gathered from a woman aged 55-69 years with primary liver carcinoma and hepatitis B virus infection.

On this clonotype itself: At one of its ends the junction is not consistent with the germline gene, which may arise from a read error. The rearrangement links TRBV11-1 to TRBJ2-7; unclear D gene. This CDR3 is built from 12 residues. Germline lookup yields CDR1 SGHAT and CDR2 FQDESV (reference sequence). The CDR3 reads CASRHRTYEQYF. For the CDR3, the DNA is TGTGCCAGCAGACATCGGACCTATGAGCAGTACTTC.

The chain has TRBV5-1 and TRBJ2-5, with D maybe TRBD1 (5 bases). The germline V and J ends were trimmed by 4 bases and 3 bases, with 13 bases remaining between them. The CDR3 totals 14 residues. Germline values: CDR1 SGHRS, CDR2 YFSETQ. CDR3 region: CASSLRDRKETQYF. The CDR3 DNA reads TGCGCCAGCAGCCTTCGAGACAGAAAAGAGACCCAGTACTTC.

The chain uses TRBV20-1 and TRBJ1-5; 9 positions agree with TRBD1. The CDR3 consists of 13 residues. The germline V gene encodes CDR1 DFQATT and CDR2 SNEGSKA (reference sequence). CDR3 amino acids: CGTGGRSNQPQHF. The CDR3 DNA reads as TGCGGAACAGGGGGCAGGAGCAATCAGCCCCAGCATTTT.

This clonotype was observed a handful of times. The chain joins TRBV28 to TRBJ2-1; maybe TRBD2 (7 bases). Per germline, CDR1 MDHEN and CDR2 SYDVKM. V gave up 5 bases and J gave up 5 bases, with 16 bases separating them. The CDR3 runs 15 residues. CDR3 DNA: TGTGCCAGCAGTCCCGGGGGGCGGCGGAACAATGAGCAGTTCTTC. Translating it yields CASSPGGRRNNEQFF. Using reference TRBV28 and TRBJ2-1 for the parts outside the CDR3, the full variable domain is DVKVTQSSRYLVKRTGEKVFLECVQDMDHENMFWYRQDPGLGLRLIYFSYDVKMKEKGDIPEGYSVSREKKERFSLILESASTNQTSMYLCASSPGGRRNNEQFFGPGTRLTVL.

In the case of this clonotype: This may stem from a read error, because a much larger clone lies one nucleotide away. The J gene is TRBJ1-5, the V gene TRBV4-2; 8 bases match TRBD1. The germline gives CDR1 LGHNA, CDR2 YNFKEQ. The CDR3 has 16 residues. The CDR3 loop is CASSQSGQGAYQLQHF. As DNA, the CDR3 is TGTGCCAGCAGCCAAAGTGGGCAGGGGGCTTATCAGCTCCAGCATTTT.

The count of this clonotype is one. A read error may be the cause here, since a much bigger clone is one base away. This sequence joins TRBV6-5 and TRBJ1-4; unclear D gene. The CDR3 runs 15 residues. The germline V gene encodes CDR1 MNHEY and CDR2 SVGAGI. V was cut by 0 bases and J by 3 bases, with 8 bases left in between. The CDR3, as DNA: TGTGCCAGCAGTTACTCGGATCGGCCTAATGAAAAACTGTTTTTT. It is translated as CASSYSDRPNEKLFF.

CDR3 in amino acids: CAWSRALGVGTGELFF. The CDR3 bases are TGTGCCTGGAGTAGGGCCCTAGGAGTGGGCACCGGGGAGCTGTTTTTT. The chain uses TRBV30 and TRBJ2-2; D is unresolved. This CDR3 has 16 residues. Trimming took off 2 bases at V and 4 bases at J, with 17 bases between the two ends. Germline V gives CDR1 GTSNPN, CDR2 SVGIG (reference sequence).

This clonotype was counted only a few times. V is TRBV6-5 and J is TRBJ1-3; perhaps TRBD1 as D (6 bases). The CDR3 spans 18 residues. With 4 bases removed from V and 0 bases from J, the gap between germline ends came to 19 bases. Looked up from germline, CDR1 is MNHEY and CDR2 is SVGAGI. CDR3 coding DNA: TGTGCCAGCAGTTTCTTAGGAGGACAGCTAAGCTCTGGAAACACCATATATTTT. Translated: CASSFLGGQLSSGNTIYF.

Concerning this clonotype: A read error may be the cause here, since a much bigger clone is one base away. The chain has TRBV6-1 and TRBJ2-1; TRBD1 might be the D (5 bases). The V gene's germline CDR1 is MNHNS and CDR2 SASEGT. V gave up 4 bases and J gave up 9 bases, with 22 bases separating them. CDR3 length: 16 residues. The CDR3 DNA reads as TGTGCCAGCAGTGTACGTGGGCAGGGAAGTTTAGGTGAGCAGTTCTTC. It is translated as CASSVRGQGSLGEQFF.

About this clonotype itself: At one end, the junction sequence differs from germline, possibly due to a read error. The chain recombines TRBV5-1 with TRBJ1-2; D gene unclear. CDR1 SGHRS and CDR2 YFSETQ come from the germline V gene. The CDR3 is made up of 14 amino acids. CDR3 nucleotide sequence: TGTGCCAGCAGCTTGGAAGGCAGAGGCTATGGCTACACCTTC. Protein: CASSLEGRGYGYTF.

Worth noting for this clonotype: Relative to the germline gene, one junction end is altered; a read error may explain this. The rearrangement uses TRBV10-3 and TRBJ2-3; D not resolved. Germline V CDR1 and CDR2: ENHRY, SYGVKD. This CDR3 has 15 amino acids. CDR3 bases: TGTACCATCAGTGAGTCAATGGGAAGCACAGATACGCAGTATTTT. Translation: CTISESMGSTDTQYF.

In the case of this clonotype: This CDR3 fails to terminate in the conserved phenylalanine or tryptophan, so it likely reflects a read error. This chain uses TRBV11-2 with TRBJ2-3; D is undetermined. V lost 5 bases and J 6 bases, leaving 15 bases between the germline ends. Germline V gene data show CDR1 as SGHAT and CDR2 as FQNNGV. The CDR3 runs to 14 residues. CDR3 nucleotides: TGTGCCAGCAGCATGGGTCTTCCCACGGATACGCAGTATTTA. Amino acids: CASSMGLPTDTQYL.

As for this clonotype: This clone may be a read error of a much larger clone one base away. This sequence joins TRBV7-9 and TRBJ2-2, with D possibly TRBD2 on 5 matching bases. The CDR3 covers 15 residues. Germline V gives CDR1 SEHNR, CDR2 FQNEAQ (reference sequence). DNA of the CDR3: TGTGCCAGCAAATTCGGACGAACGAACACCGGGGAGCTGCTTTTT. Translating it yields CASKFGRTNTGELLF. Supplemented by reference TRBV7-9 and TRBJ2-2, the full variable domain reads DTGVSQNPRHKITKRGQNVTFRCDPISEHNRLYWYRQTLGQGPEFLTYFQNEAQLEKSRLLSDRFSAERPKGSFSTLEIQRTEQGDSAMYLCASKFGRTNTGELLFGEGSRLTVL.

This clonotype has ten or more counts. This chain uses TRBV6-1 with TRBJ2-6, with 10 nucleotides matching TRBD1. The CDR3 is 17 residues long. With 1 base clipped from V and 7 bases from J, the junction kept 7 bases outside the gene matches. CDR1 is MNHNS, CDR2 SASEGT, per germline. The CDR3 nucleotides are TGTGCCAGCAGTGAAGGACAGGGGGCCCTTGGAGCCAACGTCCTGACTTTC. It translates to CASSEGQGALGANVLTF.

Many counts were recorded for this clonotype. CDR3 sequence (DNA): TGCAGCGTTCAAACCGGGAGGGGAACCGGGGAGCTGTTTTTT. This translates into CSVQTGRGTGELFF. The rearrangement uses TRBV29-1 and TRBJ2-2, with 8 bases identical to TRBD2. The CDR3 spans 14 residues. Germline-derived CDR1 and CDR2 are SQVTM and ANQGSEA. J gave up 5 bases and V 5 bases, and 7 bases lay outside the gene matches.

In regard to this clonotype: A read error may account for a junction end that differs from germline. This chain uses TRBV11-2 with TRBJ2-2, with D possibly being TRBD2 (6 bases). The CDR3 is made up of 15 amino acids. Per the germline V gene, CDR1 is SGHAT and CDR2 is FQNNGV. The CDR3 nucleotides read TGTGCCAGCGGCTTAACGGGAGAGAGCACCGGGGAACTGTTTTTT. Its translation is CASGLTGESTGELFF.

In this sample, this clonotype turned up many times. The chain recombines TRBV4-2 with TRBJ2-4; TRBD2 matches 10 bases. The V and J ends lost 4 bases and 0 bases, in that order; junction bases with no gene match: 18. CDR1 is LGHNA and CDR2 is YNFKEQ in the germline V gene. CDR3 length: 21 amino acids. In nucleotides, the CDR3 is TGTGCCAGCAGCCGCTCACCTTCCCAGGCTAGCGGGAGTCTAGCCAAAAACATTCAGTACTTC. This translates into CASSRSPSQASGSLAKNIQYF.

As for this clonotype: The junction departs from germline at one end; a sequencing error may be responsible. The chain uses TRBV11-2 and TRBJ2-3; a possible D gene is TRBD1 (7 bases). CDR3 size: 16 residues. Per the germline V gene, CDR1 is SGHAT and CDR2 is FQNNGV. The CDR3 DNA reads TGTGTCAGCAGCTTTGTTACAGGGGAGGTCACAGATACGCAGTATTTT. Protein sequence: CVSSFVTGEVTDTQYF.

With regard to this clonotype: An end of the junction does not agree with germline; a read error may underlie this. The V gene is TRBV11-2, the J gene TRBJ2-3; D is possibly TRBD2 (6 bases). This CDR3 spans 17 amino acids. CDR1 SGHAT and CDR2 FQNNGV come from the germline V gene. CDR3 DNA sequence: TGCGCCAGCAGCTTAGGGAGGCAGAGGGCCACCACAGATACGCAGTATTTT. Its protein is CASSLGRQRATTDTQYF. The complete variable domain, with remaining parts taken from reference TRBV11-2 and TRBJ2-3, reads EAGVAQSPRYKIIEKRQSVAFWCNPISGHATLYWYQQILGQGPKLLIQFQNNGVVDDSQLPKDRFSAERLKGVDSTLKIQPAKLEDSAVYLCASSLGRQRATTDTQYFGPGTRLTVL.

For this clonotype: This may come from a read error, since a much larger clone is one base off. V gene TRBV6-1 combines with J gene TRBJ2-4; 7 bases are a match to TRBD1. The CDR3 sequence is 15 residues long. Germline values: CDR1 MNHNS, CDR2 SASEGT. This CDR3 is CASSEAQGQRNIHYF. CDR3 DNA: TGTGCCAGCAGTGAAGCGCAGGGACAGCGCAACATTCACTACTTC.

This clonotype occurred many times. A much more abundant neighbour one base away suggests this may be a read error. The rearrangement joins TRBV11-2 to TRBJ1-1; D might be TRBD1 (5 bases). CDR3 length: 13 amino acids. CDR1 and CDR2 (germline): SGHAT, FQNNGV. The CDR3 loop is CATSLGGNAEAFF. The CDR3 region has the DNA TGTGCCACCTCTTTGGGGGGGAACGCTGAAGCTTTCTTT.